Below, 5 T cell receptor beta chains from the same sample are listed, as sequenced in a study of T cell responses to AZD1222 COVID-19 vaccine (dated by TCRdb to about 2021). To prepare the library, the immunoSEQ multiplex PCR assay was applied. Held by TCRdb, this immuneACCESS table contains in-frame sequences only and omits some clones. Under half of the omission traces to an unresolved V gene where checked; the cause of the rest is unknown. The sample yields tens of thousands of clones; roughly 86% were counted once. In total, the top ten clones hold 2.8% of the sample. The time point label, as the study defines it: baseline before first vaccination. This sample's treatment or condition label indicates: meningococcal conjugate vaccine given as trial control. Sequenced here: peripheral blood, sampled on day 0 of MenACWY control vaccination. Source of these receptors: an adult in good health.

This clone was counted a single time. This chain links TRBV29-1 with TRBJ2-3; 8 bases fit TRBD2. The CDR3 is 16 residues long. J was trimmed by 1 base and V by 0 bases; bases with no gene match: 6. Germline V gene data show CDR1 as SQVTM and CDR2 as ANQGSEA. CDR3 in amino acids: CSVEDRGGLRTDTQYF. In DNA form, the CDR3 reads TGCAGCGTTGAAGATCGGGGGGGACTCCGCACAGATACGCAGTATTTT.

V usage is TRBV5-1 and J usage is TRBJ1-1; TRBD1 aligns across 7 bases. CDR3 size: 14 residues. Germline-derived CDR1 and CDR2 are SGHRS and YFSETQ. Trimming removed 1 base from V and 7 bases from J; junction bases left unmatched: 7. The CDR3 loop reads CASSLMQGEVEAFF. In DNA form, the CDR3 reads TGCGCCAGCAGCTTGATGCAGGGGGAGGTTGAAGCTTTCTTT.

This chain uses TRBV28 with TRBJ1-2; TRBD1 is a possible D gene (6 bases). V gave up 2 bases and J gave up 3 bases, with 13 bases separating them. In germline, CDR1 is MDHEN, CDR2 SYDVKM. CDR3 length: 15 amino acids. CDR3 amino acids: CASSLTQQGYYGYTF. The DNA of the CDR3 is TGTGCCAGCAGTTTAACCCAGCAGGGGTACTATGGCTACACCTTC.

The chain links TRBV27 to TRBJ1-6, with D unclear. CDR3 length: 13 residues. CDR1 and CDR2 (germline): MNHEY, SMNVEV (reference sequence). Trimming left V 5 bases short and J 7 bases short, with 9 bases between. The CDR3, as DNA: TGTGCCAGCAGTGTGGCTTTGAATTCACCCCTCCACTTT. It encodes CASSVALNSPLHF.

J is TRBJ2-7 and V is TRBV27; 7 bases agree with TRBD1. V lost 6 bases, J lost 6 bases, and 17 bases stayed unmatched. This CDR3 contains 16 residues. CDR1 MNHEY and CDR2 SMNVEV come from the germline V gene (reference sequence). CDR3 residues: CASRPRDRLTRGEQYF. The DNA of the CDR3 is TGTGCCAGCAGGCCCCGGGACAGATTAACTCGGGGCGAGCAGTACTTC.